This T cell receptor (beta chain) derives from a study of T cell repertoires in cytomegalovirus infection. Across the whole study: CMV infection plus the matching HLA type was flagged by public TCR beta signatures.

V was trimmed by 1 base and J by 4 bases, leaving 8 bases between them. The germline gives CDR1 SNHLY, CDR2 FYNNEI. The CDR3 covers 15 residues. TCRdb reprocessed the reads via MiXCR and lists one record per CDR3 protein. The top ten hold roughly two fifths of the sample, which has 450,000 to 600,000 distinct CDR3 sequences, about 39% seen once. Regarding this clonotype: Its antigen is undetermined.

Notes on the study in general: People with CMV and the relevant HLA were identified by cumulative public TCR beta family frequency. CMV-specific TCR beta clonotypes restricted by HLA-C were the ones dominating the ex vivo response.

Sequences were derived from cultured PBMCs, sampled from culture after CMV antigen stimulation. The sequence came from a human donor in good health (CMV status not recorded). Some clones in this sample may be carry-over from other donors' samples. The V and J genes are TRBV2 and TRBJ2-6, with D unresolved. The CDR3 protein is CASSEGPAGANVLTF. CDR3 in DNA: TGTGCCAGCAGTGAAGGGCCCGCCGGGGCCAACGTCCTGACTTTC.